The 26 T cell receptor beta chains in this list originate from one sample, sequenced in a study of OX40 agonist ivuxolimab in advanced cancers. Here immunoSEQ multiplex PCR was the method, and the copy in TCRdb shows in-frame clones only, minus some. Here the sample spans over 55,000 clones, about 89% being singletons. The starting material was CD4+ or CD8+ T cells sorted from blood, obtained in a trial of the OX40 agonist ivuxolimab. All receptors come from an adult with an advanced solid tumor such as melanoma, head and neck, liver or kidney cancer.

The V gene is TRBV28, the J gene TRBJ2-1, with 9 bases matching TRBD1. Germline V lookup: CDR1 MDHEN, CDR2 SYDVKM. This CDR3 spans 16 amino acids. The junction had 11 bases not matched to a gene; V was cut back by 7 bases and J by 4 bases. CDR3 residues: CASTDPGQGIYNEQFF. CDR3 sequence (DNA): TGTGCCAGCACCGACCCGGGACAGGGAATTTACAATGAGCAGTTCTTC.

The rearrangement links TRBV7-9 to TRBJ2-3, with unresolved D. V dropped 6 bases and J dropped 4 bases, with 8 bases sitting between them. CDR3 length equals 12 residues. Germline V gene sequence: CDR1 SEHNR, CDR2 FQNEAQ (reference sequence). In DNA form, the CDR3 reads TGTGCCAGCAGGACCGGAGCAGATACGCAGTATTTT. Its translation is CASRTGADTQYF.

This chain links TRBV6-1 with TRBJ2-7, with 9 nucleotides matching TRBD1. The germline V gene has CDR1 MNHNS and CDR2 SASEGT. The CDR3 consists of 13 residues. J lost 5 bases, V lost 6 bases, and 5 bases had no gene match. CDR3 region: CASRDRGRHEQYF. The CDR3 bases are TGTGCCAGCAGGGACAGGGGTCGCCACGAGCAGTACTTC.

V is TRBV5-8 and J is TRBJ2-2; D uncertain. The length of the CDR3 is 15 residues. Germline CDR1 reads SGHTS; CDR2 reads YDEGEE. The V and J ends lost 0 bases and 0 bases respectively, with 6 bases between them. In nucleotides, the CDR3 is TGTGCCAGCAGCTTGGACTCCTCGAACACCGGGGAGCTGTTTTTT. It is translated as CASSLDSSNTGELFF.

A single count supports this clone. The chain is built from TRBV4-3 and TRBJ1-1; D call uncertain. Trimming removed 0 bases from V and 4 bases from J, with 12 bases in between. The CDR3 sequence is 15 residues long. CDR1 is LGHNA, CDR2 YSLEER, per germline. The CDR3 loop is CASSQEVGMTTEAFF. For the CDR3, the DNA is TGCGCCAGCAGCCAAGAGGTAGGGATGACCACTGAAGCTTTCTTT.

This clone occurred once. The chain links TRBV7-9 to TRBJ2-1, with D hard to call. The CDR3 has 11 residues. Trimming removed 11 bases from V and 8 bases from J, with 13 bases in between. Germline loops: CDR1 SEHNR, CDR2 FQNEAQ (reference sequence). The CDR3 region is CAAGYGDEQFF. The DNA of the CDR3 is TGTGCCGCCGGGTATGGGGATGAGCAGTTCTTC.

The J gene is TRBJ1-5, the V gene TRBV4-2, with D uncertain. Trimming left V 4 bases short and J 5 bases short, with 12 bases between. The CDR3 consists of 14 residues. Germline V gives CDR1 LGHNA, CDR2 YNFKEQ. This CDR3 reads CASSLRGLDQPQHF. CDR3 nucleotide sequence: TGTGCCAGCAGCCTGAGAGGGCTAGATCAGCCCCAGCATTTT.

The chain carries TRBV5-6 and TRBJ2-1; 16 positions match TRBD2. CDR3 length: 17 amino acids. Germline V gene lookup returns CDR1 SGHDT and CDR2 YYEEEE. V lost 4 bases to trimming and J lost 8 bases; unmatched junction nucleotides: 9. CDR3 coding DNA: TGTGCCAGCAGCCCTGGGACTAGCGGGAGGGCCGCACATGAGCAGTTCTTC. This sequence encodes CASSPGTSGRAAHEQFF.

V and J are TRBV9 and TRBJ2-2; D unresolved. Trimming took off 0 bases at V and 6 bases at J, with 3 bases between the two ends. Germline V CDR1 and CDR2: SGDLS, YYNGEE. This CDR3 spans 12 amino acids. The CDR3 here is CASSVEAGELFF. The CDR3 DNA reads as TGTGCCAGCAGCGTAGAGGCCGGGGAGCTGTTTTTT. Using reference TRBV9 and TRBJ2-2 for the parts outside the CDR3, the full variable domain is DSGVTQTPKHLITATGQRVTLRCSPRSGDLSVYWYQQSLDQGLQFLIQYYNGEERAKGNILERFSAQQFPDLHSELNLSSLELGDSALYFCASSVEAGELFFGEGSRLTVL.

The chain joins TRBV11-2 to TRBJ2-3; D is unresolved. Trimming cost V 1 base and J 3 bases, with 5 bases left between them. CDR1 and CDR2 from the germline V gene are SGHAT and FQNNGV. The CDR3 runs to 13 residues. CDR3 nucleotide sequence: TGTGCCAGCAGCTTAGGCAGTACAGATACGCAGTATTTT. Translation gives CASSLGSTDTQYF.

The chain recombines TRBV28 with TRBJ1-1; D may be TRBD1 (5 bases). The CDR3 spans 14 residues. Trimming removed 6 bases at V and 4 bases at J, with 15 bases between. Germline CDR1 and CDR2: MDHEN and SYDVKM. CDR3 nucleotides: TGTGCCAGCAGCGTTATGGGGCTTGGCACTGAAGCTTTCTTT. Translation: CASSVMGLGTEAFF.

The chain uses TRBV19 and TRBJ1-1; a possible D gene is TRBD1 (6 bases). The CDR3 spans 12 residues. Trimming stripped 5 bases from V and 5 bases from J, with 9 bases between. The V gene's germline CDR1 is LNHDA and CDR2 SQIVND (reference sequence). CDR3 amino acids: CASSAGVTEAFF. CDR3 sequence (DNA): TGTGCCAGTAGTGCAGGGGTGACTGAAGCTTTCTTT.

J is TRBJ2-7 and V is TRBV7-8; D is uncertain. The germline gives CDR1 SGHVS, CDR2 FQNEAQ. V was pared by 3 bases and J by 4 bases, with 10 bases between. The CDR3 totals 13 residues. CDR3 in amino acids: CASSLNTIYEQYF. For the CDR3, the DNA is TGTGCCAGCAGCTTGAACACAATATACGAGCAGTACTTC. The full variable domain, rest sourced from reference TRBV7-8 and TRBJ2-7, is GAGVSQSPRYKVAKRGQDVALRCDPISGHVSLFWYQQALGQGPEFLTYFQNEAQLDKSGLPSDRFFAERPEGSVSTLKIQRTQQEDSAVYLCASSLNTIYEQYFGPGTRLTVT.

The chain's CDR3 is CASSAGGFYEQYF. DNA for the CDR3: TGTGCCAGCAGTGCGGGGGGGTTCTACGAGCAGTACTTC. The V gene is TRBV6-1, the J gene TRBJ2-7, with 8 bases lining up with TRBD2. Germline V gene lookup returns CDR1 MNHNS and CDR2 SASEGT. With V trimmed by 4 bases and J by 3 bases, 2 bases remained unmatched. The CDR3 has 13 amino acids.

The chain carries TRBV5-1 and TRBJ2-5, with D tentatively TRBD1 or TRBD2 (5 bases each). Germline loops: CDR1 SGHRS, CDR2 YFSETQ. V was clipped by 3 bases and J by 2 bases, with 8 bases between them. The CDR3 is 13 residues long. For the CDR3, the DNA is TGCGCCAGCAGCTGGGACGGTCAAGAGACCCAGTACTTC. As protein: CASSWDGQETQYF.

The V gene is TRBV2, the J gene TRBJ2-7; D is possibly TRBD2 (6 bases). The CDR3 covers 13 residues. Trimming removed 3 bases from V and 4 bases from J, with 10 bases in between. Germline CDR1 reads SNHLY; CDR2 reads FYNNEI. CDR3 DNA sequence: TGTGCCAGCAGTGATCGGGAGCAATACGAGCAGTACTTC. Its translation: CASSDREQYEQYF.

The chain employs TRBV5-6 and TRBJ2-7; TRBD1 is a possible D gene (5 bases). Germline CDR1 reads SGHDT; CDR2 reads YYEEEE. The V gene lost 2 bases and the J gene lost 5 bases, with 11 bases spanning the gap. This CDR3 has 13 amino acids. CDR3 loop: CASSFRQSHEQYF. The CDR3 DNA reads as TGTGCCAGCAGCTTTCGACAGAGCCACGAGCAGTACTTC.

This clone appeared a single time. The chain carries TRBV7-3 and TRBJ2-3; no firm D call. CDR1 and CDR2 (germline): SGHTA, FQGTGA. CDR3 length equals 15 residues. With 2 bases removed from V and 4 bases from J, the gap between germline ends came to 13 bases. CDR3 in amino acids: CASSLDGFPADTQYF. The CDR3 DNA reads TGTGCCAGCAGCTTAGATGGGTTTCCGGCAGATACGCAGTATTTT.

This chain joins TRBV27 and TRBJ2-1; the match to TRBD2 covers 14 bases. V was clipped by 5 bases and J by 8 bases; unmatched bases: 5. This CDR3 contains 15 residues. CDR1 and CDR2 from the germline V gene are MNHEY and SMNVEV (reference sequence). CDR3 nucleotide sequence: TGTGCCAGCAGTCCCGGGACTAGCGGGAGAGATGAGCAGTTCTTC. Amino acid sequence: CASSPGTSGRDEQFF.

This clone was detected a few times. The genes are TRBV18 and TRBJ2-3; D unresolved. The length of the CDR3 is 15 residues. Trimming stripped 2 bases from V and 2 bases from J, with 11 bases between. The germline V gene encodes CDR1 KGHSH and CDR2 LQKENI. The CDR3 sequence: CASSPEQDPTDTQYF. In nucleotides, the CDR3 is TGTGCCAGCTCACCAGAGCAGGACCCCACAGATACGCAGTATTTT.

J is TRBJ2-6 and V is TRBV7-7, with D possibly matching TRBD1 (5 bases). V was cut by 5 bases and J by 8 bases, with 10 bases left in between. The CDR3 loop spans 13 amino acids. CDR1 and CDR2 (germline): SSHAT, FNYEAQ (reference sequence). The CDR3 is CASSETGSNVLTF. CDR3 DNA: TGTGCCAGCAGCGAAACAGGCTCCAACGTCCTGACTTTC.

The genes are TRBV25-1 and TRBJ2-1; 8 bases align to TRBD2. Trimming took 4 bases from V and 6 from J; bases not matched to a gene: 5. CDR3 size: 14 residues. CDR1 and CDR2 (germline): MGHDK, SYGVNS. The CDR3 reads CASSGAGDVNEQFF. CDR3 bases: TGTGCCAGCAGTGGAGCGGGAGACGTCAATGAGCAGTTCTTC.

The V call is TRBV12-5, the J call TRBJ2-7; D possibly uses TRBD1 or TRBD2 (5 bases each). This CDR3 spans 13 amino acids. CDR1 is LGHNT and CDR2 is FRNRAP in the germline V gene. Trimming pared 4 bases from V and 0 bases from J, leaving 7 bases between. CDR3 sequence (DNA): TGTGCTAGTGGTTGGGACGGCTCCTACGAGCAGTACTTC. Translating gives CASGWDGSYEQYF.

The rearrangement joins TRBV5-6 to TRBJ2-3, with D uncertain. Between the trimmed V and J ends, which lost 1 base and 4 bases, there was a span of 10 bases. The length of the CDR3 is 14 residues. Germline CDR1 reads SGHDT; CDR2 reads YYEEEE. In nucleotides, the CDR3 is TGTGCCAGCAGCTTGAGAGTGTCGGCAGATACGCAGTATTTT. Protein sequence: CASSLRVSADTQYF.

The chain couples TRBV6-5 to TRBJ2-7; 10 bases are a match to TRBD1. Trimming cost V 2 bases and J 6 bases; bases outside gene matches: 4. Germline-derived CDR1 and CDR2 are MNHEY and SVGAGI. This CDR3 has 14 residues. For the CDR3, the DNA is TGTGCCAGCAGTTACGGGACAGGGGATGCCGAGCAGTACTTC. Translating gives CASSYGTGDAEQYF.

J is TRBJ2-1 and V is TRBV27; 11 bases are a match to TRBD2. V shed 2 bases, J shed 0 bases, and the junction held 3 bases outside the gene matches. CDR3 size: 17 residues. From germline, CDR1 is MNHEY and CDR2 SMNVEV (reference sequence). CDR3 DNA: TGTGCCAGCAGTTTAACTAGCGGGAGCAGCTCCTACAATGAGCAGTTCTTC. It specifies CASSLTSGSSSYNEQFF.